Below are 11 T cell receptor beta chains sequenced from a single sample in a study of CD8+CD57+ T cells in acquired aplastic anemia. Genomic DNA constituted the template upon which TCR beta VDJ and CDR3 profiling was performed. TCRdb reanalysed the reads using MiXCR and keeps one entry per CDR3 protein. The table includes around 130,000 distinct CDR3 sequences, roughly 50% detected once. Source material: sorted CD4+, CD8+, or CD8+CD57+ T cells (not recorded which) from PBMCs. The source of these receptors is a human donor in good health, serving as a control.

This clonotype was picked up many times. The rearrangement uses TRBV7-9 and TRBJ2-4; D remains ambiguous. This CDR3 has 15 residues. V lost 0 bases and J lost 5, with 11 bases in between. Germline V gene lookup returns CDR1 SEHNR and CDR2 FQNEAQ (reference sequence). As DNA, the CDR3 is TGTGCCAGCAGCTTAGCGCAGGCTGCGGAAAACATTCAGTACTTC. Translating it yields CASSLAQAAENIQYF.

This clonotype rates as medium-sized. V gene TRBV19 combines with J gene TRBJ1-6; TRBD1 matches 9 bases. This CDR3 has 14 residues. V lost 10 bases, J lost 9 bases, and 10 bases stayed unmatched. CDR1 and CDR2 (germline): LNHDA, SQIVND (reference sequence). In DNA, the CDR3 is TGTGCCACGGTGGGACAGGGCTTTGGTTCACCCCTCCACTTT. Encoded protein: CATVGQGFGSPLHF.

This rearrangement joins TRBV20-1 to TRBJ2-5; 8 nucleotides align to TRBD2. This CDR3 spans 13 amino acids. Germline V gene sequence: CDR1 DFQATT, CDR2 SNEGSKA (reference sequence). V shed 4 bases and J 4 bases; nucleotides not matched to a gene: 5. Here the CDR3 DNA reads TGCAGTGCTACCTTAGCGGGGAGAGAGACCCAGTACTTC. Translation: CSATLAGRETQYF.

The V call is TRBV7-2, the J call TRBJ1-2; no reliable D call. CDR3 length equals 13 residues. V was cut by 4 bases and J by 0 bases, with 6 bases left in between. The germline gives CDR1 SGHTA, CDR2 FQGNSA. CDR3 nucleotide sequence: TGTGCCAGCAGCTGGCAGACTAACTATGGCTACACCTTC. Translated, it gives CASSWQTNYGYTF.

The J gene is TRBJ2-7, the V gene TRBV19; perhaps D is TRBD1 or TRBD2 (5 bases each). The CDR3 is made up of 14 amino acids. The germline V and J ends were trimmed by 8 bases and 6 bases, with 20 bases remaining between them. Germline V CDR1 and CDR2: LNHDA, SQIVND (reference sequence). The CDR3: CASSPGPKGLEQYF. The CDR3 coding sequence is TGTGCCAGTTCGCCGGGGCCTAAGGGCCTCGAGCAGTACTTC. Variable domain in full (rest from reference TRBV19 and TRBJ2-7): DGGITQSPKYLFRKEGQNVTLSCEQNLNHDAMYWYRQDPGQGLRLIYYSQIVNDFQKGDIAEGYSVSREKKESFPLTVTSAQKNPTAFYLCASSPGPKGLEQYFGPGTRLTVT.

Comments on this clonotype: A much larger clone lies one base from this, so it may be a read error. This CDR3 is CASSRDRYNGQFF. CDR3 coding DNA: TGTGCCAGCAGTCGAGACCGCTACAATGGGCAGTTCTTC. The chain uses TRBV6-1 and TRBJ2-1; no clear D. This CDR3 has 13 amino acids. Germline V gene lookup returns CDR1 MNHNS and CDR2 SASEGT.

Regarding this clonotype: A much larger clone differs by one base, so this may be a read error. This CDR3 fails to terminate in the conserved phenylalanine or tryptophan, so it likely reflects a read error. The chain recombines TRBV18 with TRBJ1-5; D uncertain. This CDR3 spans 15 amino acids. The germline V and J ends were trimmed by 2 bases and 0 bases, with 8 bases remaining between them. From germline, CDR1 is KGHSH and CDR2 LQKENI. This chain's CDR3 is CASSPKQASNQPQHS. CDR3 DNA: TGTGCCAGCTCACCAAAGCAGGCTAGCAATCAGCCCCAGCATTCT.

A single count supports this clonotype. The genes are TRBV24-1 and TRBJ1-2; 11 nucleotides align to TRBD1. The CDR3 runs to 16 residues. The V gene end was trimmed by 9 bases and the J gene end by 1 base; junction bases not matched to a gene: 9. Per the germline V gene, CDR1 is KGHDR and CDR2 is SFDVKD. For the CDR3, the DNA is TGTGCCACCTCGGACAGGGGGCTCCATCATAACTATGGCTACACCTTC. It is translated as CATSDRGLHHNYGYTF.

This clonotype was seen a handful of times. The chain employs TRBV5-1 and TRBJ1-6; 7 bases agree with TRBD1. The germline CDR1 and CDR2 sequences are SGHRS and YFSETQ. Unmatched junction bases numbered 4, after V lost 2 bases and J lost 8 bases. The CDR3 is made up of 14 amino acids. The CDR3 sequence is CASSFDRVDSPLHF. CDR3 coding DNA: TGCGCCAGCAGCTTCGACAGGGTGGATTCACCCCTCCACTTT.

This clonotype was recorded at least ten times. The J gene is TRBJ2-3, the V gene TRBV6-1; D remains ambiguous. Germline assignment: CDR1 MNHNS and CDR2 SASEGT. This CDR3 is 15 amino acids long. Trimming took 6 bases from V and 0 from J, leaving 13 bases between them. As DNA, the CDR3 is TGTGCCAGCAGGAGCCGAACCACTAGCACAGATACGCAGTATTTT. Protein sequence: CASRSRTTSTDTQYF.

This chain joins TRBV28 and TRBJ2-7, with D perhaps matching TRBD1 (6 bases). The CDR3 runs to 14 residues. Germline loops: CDR1 MDHEN, CDR2 SYDVKM. The ends were cut back, 6 bases at V and 3 bases at J, with 15 bases in the middle. The CDR3, as DNA: TGTGCCAGCAGCACAGGGTTAGGGTTCTACGAGCAGTACTTC. As protein: CASSTGLGFYEQYF.